One and the same sample provided the 23 T cell receptor beta chains below, sequenced in a study of beta chain features in type 1 diabetes. Their antigens are not known. Study-level results: Among all four CD4+ subsets, Type 1 diabetes patients had TCRB CDR3s that were moderately but significantly shorter.

The authors reverse transcribed all of the isolated RNA, so sequencing captured expressed TCRB transcripts. The method was immunoSEQ multiplex PCR; TCRdb's version includes in-frame clones alone and lacks a portion of them. The sample shows 150,000 to 200,000 clones, about 8.3% of them seen only once. Sequences were obtained from central memory CD4+ T cells from blood. Receptors were obtained from a young woman with type 1 diabetes.

The DNA of the CDR3 is TGCGCCAGCAGCTTGGAGGGACTAGAGCGTTACAATGAGCAGTTCTTC. It is translated as CASSLEGLERYNEQFF. The chain uses TRBV5-1 and TRBJ2-1; 8 nucleotides agree with TRBD2. The CDR3 loop spans 16 amino acids. Germline-derived CDR1 and CDR2 are SGHRS and YFSETQ. The ends lost 0 bases at V and 4 bases at J; junction bases unmatched: 6. Together with reference TRBV5-1 and TRBJ2-1, the CDR3 gives the full variable domain: KAGVTQTPRYLIKTRGQQVTLSCSPISGHRSVSWYQQTPGQGLQFLFEYFSETQRNKGNFPGRFSGRQFSNSRSEMNVSTLELGDSALYLCASSLEGLERYNEQFFGPGTRLTVL.

This clone occurred a few times. The chain joins TRBV5-1 to TRBJ1-2; TRBD1 might be the D (6 bases). The CDR3 sequence is 14 residues long. Germline lookup yields CDR1 SGHRS and CDR2 YFSETQ. V lost 2 bases to trimming and J lost 3 bases, with 11 bases between them. In DNA, the CDR3 is TGCGCCAGCAGCTTCGGAGCAGGGGACTATGGCTACACCTTC. The encoded protein is CASSFGAGDYGYTF.

This clone was recorded a few times. The gene calls are TRBV18 and TRBJ2-7; the D is unclear. Per the germline V gene, CDR1 is KGHSH and CDR2 is LQKENI. V gave up 3 bases and J gave up 2 bases, with 11 bases separating them. The CDR3 length is 14 residues. Here the CDR3 DNA reads TGTGCCAGCTCACCGGAGATTGCTCCCTACGAGCAGTACTTC. Protein: CASSPEIAPYEQYF.

This rearrangement joins TRBV7-2 to TRBJ1-4; no clear D gene. CDR1 and CDR2 from the germline V gene are SGHTA and FQGNSA. There are 13 residues in the CDR3. The V gene lost 5 bases and the J gene lost 7 bases, with 11 bases spanning the gap. CDR3 protein: CASSRGGGEKLFF. In DNA form, the CDR3 reads TGTGCCAGCAGCCGGGGAGGCGGTGAAAAACTGTTTTTT.

The gene calls are TRBV30 and TRBJ2-7; 12 bases align to TRBD1. Germline values: CDR1 GTSNPN, CDR2 SVGIG (reference sequence). This CDR3 has 15 residues. V gave up 5 bases and J gave up 7 bases; unmatched junction bases: 12. The CDR3 region is CAWAHLGQGAREQYF. The CDR3 nucleotides are TGTGCCTGGGCCCATTTGGGACAGGGGGCGCGGGAGCAGTACTTC.

In this sample, this clone turned up a few times. The rearrangement links TRBV4-3 to TRBJ1-6, with a possible D match to TRBD1 (5 bases). The V end lost 3 bases, the J end lost 7 bases, and 13 bases lay between the germline ends. This CDR3 has 15 residues. The germline gives CDR1 LGHNA, CDR2 YSLEER. DNA for the CDR3: TGCGCCAGCAGCCAGAGTAGGGGATTCAATTCACCCCTCCACTTT. Its protein product is CASSQSRGFNSPLHF.

This clone was seen only a few times. The rearrangement links TRBV10-3 to TRBJ2-1; TRBD2 aligns across 9 bases. J lost 3 bases, V lost 6 bases, and 6 bases had no gene match. Germline V gene data show CDR1 as ENHRY and CDR2 as SYGVKD. This CDR3 is built from 15 residues. The CDR3 reads CAISETSGNYNEQFF. CDR3 nucleotides: TGTGCCATCAGCGAGACTAGCGGAAACTACAATGAGCAGTTCTTC.

V gene TRBV7-9 combines with J gene TRBJ2-4, with 7 bases identical to TRBD1. The germline V gene encodes CDR1 SEHNR and CDR2 FQNEAQ (reference sequence). The CDR3 is made up of 16 amino acids. The V gene end was trimmed by 1 base and the J gene end by 0 bases; junction bases not matched to a gene: 3. In DNA, the CDR3 is TGTGCCAGCAGCTTAGAGGGGGCCCAAGCCAAAAACATTCAGTACTTC. Its translation is CASSLEGAQAKNIQYF.

This sequence joins TRBV19 and TRBJ2-7, with 7 bases matching TRBD1. The V gene's germline CDR1 is LNHDA and CDR2 SQIVND (reference sequence). CDR3 size: 14 residues. J gave up 0 bases and V 6 bases, and 5 bases lay outside the gene matches. The CDR3 sequence is CASRARGNSYEQYF. In nucleotides, the CDR3 is TGTGCCAGTAGAGCCAGGGGGAACTCCTACGAGCAGTACTTC.

This clone turned up a few times. The rearrangement joins TRBV7-9 to TRBJ2-5; TRBD1 matches at 8 bases. CDR3 length equals 15 residues. V shed 5 bases and J 5 bases; nucleotides not matched to a gene: 10. Germline assignment: CDR1 SEHNR and CDR2 FQNEAQ (reference sequence). As DNA, the CDR3 is TGTGCCAGCAGCCAGGGGGCGCTGGGTGCGGAGACCCAGTACTTC. Translation: CASSQGALGAETQYF.

This clone was counted a few times. The chain combines TRBV5-1 with TRBJ1-4; D is possibly TRBD1 (5 bases). The CDR3 has 13 amino acids. Germline loops: CDR1 SGHRS, CDR2 YFSETQ. The germline V and J ends were trimmed by 4 bases and 10 bases, with 14 bases remaining between them. CDR3 coding DNA: TGCGCCAGCAGCCGCGGGGGGGAGGGAAAACTGTTTTTT. This translates into CASSRGGEGKLFF.

This clone appeared a few times. This chain connects TRBV5-4 to TRBJ1-2, with D tentatively TRBD1 (5 bases). V was shortened by 0 bases and J by 2 bases, with 11 bases between the two germline ends. Germline V gene lookup returns CDR1 SGHNT and CDR2 YYREEE (reference sequence). The length of the CDR3 is 15 residues. The CDR3 DNA is TGTGCCAGCAGCTTGGATGGCAGGGTCAACTATGGCTACACCTTC. Amino acid sequence: CASSLDGRVNYGYTF.

This clone appeared a few times. The chain employs TRBV18 and TRBJ1-1, with D unresolved. The CDR3 is 14 amino acids. The V end was cut by 7 bases, the J end by 1 base, with 13 bases between. Per the germline V gene, CDR1 is KGHSH and CDR2 is LQKENI. This CDR3 reads CASFQRRENTEAFF. CDR3 coding DNA: TGTGCCAGCTTCCAGCGACGGGAGAACACTGAAGCTTTCTTT.

This clone was found a few times. The chain has TRBV30 and TRBJ1-1; 7 nucleotides line up with TRBD1. Trimming removed 5 bases from V and 0 bases from J; junction bases left unmatched: 9. CDR1 and CDR2 from the germline V gene are GTSNPN and SVGIG (reference sequence). This CDR3 has 15 residues. The CDR3 DNA reads TGTGCCTGGGATCCCGGGACAGTGATGAACACTGAAGCTTTCTTT. Encoded protein: CAWDPGTVMNTEAFF.

The chain combines TRBV9 with TRBJ2-5; 10 bases match TRBD1. The germline CDR1 and CDR2 sequences are SGDLS and YYNGEE. The CDR3 length is 15 residues. V shed 0 bases, J shed 4 bases, and the junction held 3 bases outside the gene matches. The CDR3 region has the DNA TGTGCCAGCAGCGTAGTGGGGACAGGGGCAGAGACCCAGTACTTC. Its translation is CASSVVGTGAETQYF.

This clone occurred a few times. The CDR3 here is CASRSVRARGYEQYF. In nucleotides, the CDR3 is TGCGCCAGCAGATCGGTCAGGGCCAGGGGCTACGAGCAGTACTTC. The chain couples TRBV5-1 to TRBJ2-7; D might be TRBD1 (6 bases). The CDR3 is made up of 15 amino acids. Germline lookup yields CDR1 SGHRS and CDR2 YFSETQ. Trimming removed 5 bases from V and 3 bases from J, with 18 bases in between. Combining the CDR3 with reference TRBV5-1 and TRBJ2-7 gives the whole variable domain KAGVTQTPRYLIKTRGQQVTLSCSPISGHRSVSWYQQTPGQGLQFLFEYFSETQRNKGNFPGRFSGRQFSNSRSEMNVSTLELGDSALYLCASRSVRARGYEQYFGPGTRLTVT.

This clone was counted only a few times. The J gene is TRBJ1-6, the V gene TRBV4-3, with no clear D. Looked up from germline, CDR1 is LGHNA and CDR2 is YSLEER. The V and J ends lost 1 base and 6 bases respectively, with 10 bases between them. This CDR3 region has 15 residues. In nucleotides, the CDR3 is TGCGCCAGCAGCCAAGGTATCAGGATTAATTCACCCCTCCACTTT. Translating gives CASSQGIRINSPLHF.

V is TRBV7-2 and J is TRBJ2-5; the match to TRBD2 covers 7 bases. The CDR3 is 15 amino acids. The germline gives CDR1 SGHTA, CDR2 FQGNSA. Trimming at V came to 3 bases and at J to 2 bases, leaving 6 bases not matched to a gene. CDR3 nucleotide sequence: TGTGCCAGCAGCTTTCAGGGAGGGGAACAAGAGACCCAGTACTTC. Translating gives CASSFQGGEQETQYF.

The CDR3 loop is CASSVGGRGAYNEQFF. The CDR3 coding sequence is TGTGCCAGCAGCGTAGGTGGGCGGGGGGCCTACAATGAGCAGTTCTTC. The chain joins TRBV9 to TRBJ2-1; 8 positions agree with TRBD2. The ends lost 0 bases at V and 2 bases at J; junction bases unmatched: 4. The germline V gene encodes CDR1 SGDLS and CDR2 YYNGEE. The CDR3 spans 16 residues.

This clone appeared many times. The chain is built from TRBV7-9 and TRBJ2-5, with D hard to call. Germline loops: CDR1 SEHNR, CDR2 FQNEAQ (reference sequence). With 5 bases removed from V and 7 bases from J, the gap between germline ends came to 11 bases. This CDR3 contains 12 residues. The CDR3 DNA reads as TGTGCCAGCAGCATGATAATCGGGACCCAGTACTTC. Its translation: CASSMIIGTQYF.

The chain uses TRBV23-1 and TRBJ2-7, with D possibly matching TRBD1 (5 bases). TRBV23-1 is recorded as an ORF, its role being uncertain. The V and J ends lost 6 bases and 4 bases respectively, with 16 bases between them. The CDR3 spans 14 residues. CDR3 DNA: TGCGCCAGCAGCCAAGATCGGGCAGGGTACGAGCAGTACTTC. Its translation is CASSQDRAGYEQYF.

This clone was seen a handful of times. The chain uses TRBV10-3 and TRBJ2-1; tentative D call: TRBD2 (5 bases). Germline assignment: CDR1 ENHRY and CDR2 SYGVKD. V was shortened by 7 bases and J by 10 bases, with 20 bases between the two germline ends. This CDR3 has 14 amino acids. DNA of the CDR3: TGTGCCATCACGACTACCTTCCCTGAGAGCGAGCAGTTCTTC. This translates into CAITTTFPESEQFF.

This clone has a count of ten or more. V and J are TRBV19 and TRBJ1-1, with D uncertain. The germline V and J ends were trimmed by 4 bases and 4 bases, with 10 bases remaining between them. This CDR3 comprises 13 residues. The germline V gene has CDR1 LNHDA and CDR2 SQIVND (reference sequence). The CDR3 DNA is TGTGCCAGTAGTAAGGTGAGGGCCACTGAAGCTTTCTTT. Translated: CASSKVRATEAFF.